The source of this T cell receptor beta chain is a study of shared clonotypes between healthy human individuals. The wider study: CD4 naive and CD4 memory each took three plates per donor, while CD8 naive took two and CD8 memory one.

Terminally differentiated effector memory CD45RA+ cells were left out of the naive CD8 fraction, which was CD45RO-negative and positively selected for CCR7. The healthy adult donors were HIV-negative and reported no recent acute infections or vaccinations. Assay: immunoSEQ multiplex PCR; the TCRdb copy retains only in-frame clones and omits some. This sample has about 1.9 million clones, with around 93% found just once. Whole-study results and caveats: Rarefaction gave evidence that sorted-subset sequencing remained incomplete despite large depth. Blood was the only sampled material, and tissue repertoires likely differ.

A word on this clone: Its target is not known.

The sequenced sample was naive CD8+ T cells from PBMCs. The clonotype comes from a man between 18 and 35 years old in good health. Some clones in this sample may be carry-over from other donors' samples.

As DNA, the CDR3 is TGTGCCAGCAGCAGGGCAGGGGGCGCCCAGAACATTCAGTACTTC. As protein: CASSRAGGAQNIQYF. This sequence joins TRBV2 and TRBJ2-4, with 8 bases aligning to TRBD1. Germline values: CDR1 SNHLY, CDR2 FYNNEI. This CDR3 has 15 residues. V was pared by 6 bases and J by 7 bases, with 11 bases of the junction left unmatched.